This TCR beta chain appears in the sequencing data of a study of OX40 agonist ivuxolimab in advanced cancers. This CDR3 spans 15 amino acids. V lost 0 bases to trimming and J lost 6 bases; unmatched junction nucleotides: 6. CDR1 is SGHRS, CDR2 YFSETQ, per germline. Profiling relied on immunoSEQ multiplex PCR, and the TCRdb table lists in-frame clones only, not all of them. The data hold approximately 71,000 clones, with over 90% observed a single time. The receptor's source is an adult with an advanced solid tumor such as melanoma, head and neck, liver or kidney cancer. The sample consisted of CD4+ or CD8+ T cells sorted from blood, taken in a trial of the OX40 agonist ivuxolimab. V is TRBV5-1 and J is TRBJ1-5, with 7 bases aligning to TRBD1. The DNA of the CDR3 is TGCGCCAGCAGCTTGGGGACAGGCACCGTTCAGCCCCAGCATTTT. Translated, it gives CASSLGTGTVQPQHF.